These 9 T cell receptor beta chains were all obtained from the same sample, sequenced in a study of beta chain features in type 1 diabetes (dated by TCRdb to the late 2010s). On the study overall, not on this receptor specifically: A moderate but significant shortening of TCRB CDR3 length was observed in type 1 diabetes patients in all four CD4+ subsets.

No antigens are known for them. The method was the immunoSEQ multiplex PCR assay. The entire isolated RNA was reverse transcribed using the High Capacity cDNA Reverse Transcription Kit, and thus expressed TCRB transcripts were sequenced. Drawn from immuneACCESS, this table holds only the in-frame rearrangements with V and J called that TCRdb kept. Clones are partly lost; checked studies trace under half to an unresolved V gene and leave the rest unexplained. A total of more than 550,000 clones appear in this sample, over 12% of them only once. The ten largest clones represent approximately 0.039% of the sample. Source material: naive CD4+ T cells from blood. The cell subset or site label for this specimen denotes: true naive CD4+ T cells. These receptors were taken from a man aged 18 to 30 with type 1 diabetes.

This clone was detected a few times. The rearrangement uses TRBV5-1 and TRBJ2-3; TRBD2 might be the D (5 bases). Trimming left V 1 base short and J 6 bases short, with 15 bases between. The CDR3 covers 15 residues. Germline V CDR1 and CDR2: SGHRS, YFSETQ. This chain's CDR3 is CASSLWTRLGDTQYF. CDR3 nucleotide sequence: TGCGCCAGCAGCTTGTGGACTCGCTTAGGGGATACGCAGTATTTT.

This clone has just a few counts. CDR3 nucleotide sequence: TGCGCCAGCAGTCAATGGGACACCTCCTACGAGCAGTACTTC. This codes for CASSQWDTSYEQYF. The chain carries TRBV23-1 and TRBJ2-7; a possible D gene is TRBD1 (6 bases). TRBV23-1 counts as an open reading frame of uncertain function. The CDR3 loop spans 14 amino acids. V dropped 1 base and J dropped 0 bases, with 7 bases sitting between them.

The rearrangement joins TRBV25-1 to TRBJ1-2; D gene ambiguous. V lost 3 bases to trimming and J lost 5 bases, with 10 bases between them. This CDR3 contains 13 residues. Per germline, CDR1 MGHDK and CDR2 SYGVNS. CDR3 nucleotides: TGTGCCAGCAGTGATCCGGGAGAGTATGGCTACACCTTC. It is translated as CASSDPGEYGYTF.

This chain uses TRBV5-1 with TRBJ2-2; tentative D call: TRBD2 (5 bases). Germline assignment: CDR1 SGHRS and CDR2 YFSETQ. Deletions cut 4 bases from V and 3 bases from J, with 10 bases between. The CDR3 consists of 14 residues. CDR3 nucleotide sequence: TGCGCCAGCAGCATCAAGCGGTACACCGGGGAGCTGTTTTTT. This codes for CASSIKRYTGELFF.

The chain couples TRBV2 to TRBJ2-1; TRBD2 matches 7 bases. The CDR3 length is 16 residues. V shed 1 base and J 7 bases; nucleotides not matched to a gene: 10. Germline CDR1 and CDR2: SNHLY and FYNNEI. The CDR3: CASSEEEGGSGNEQFF. CDR3 nucleotide sequence: TGTGCCAGCAGTGAAGAGGAGGGAGGGAGTGGGAATGAGCAGTTCTTC.

There are a few counts of this clone. The chain is built from TRBV21-1 and TRBJ1-5. TRBV21-1 is flagged as a pseudogene. The CDR3 is 15 residues long. The DNA of the CDR3 is TGTGCCAGCGGAAGTCCTTTCTCGGGCAATCAGCCCCAGCATTTT. Translating it yields CASGSPFSGNQPQHF.

The sample holds a few counts of this clone. V is TRBV5-4 and J is TRBJ2-7, with D tentatively TRBD1 (8 bases). V dropped 0 bases and J dropped 2 bases, with 18 bases sitting between them. CDR1 is SGHNT and CDR2 is YYREEE in the germline V gene (reference sequence). The CDR3 consists of 17 residues. In DNA, the CDR3 is TGTGCCAGCAGCTTGGACCGGCGGGGGACAGGTACCTACGAGCAGTACTTC. Its protein product is CASSLDRRGTGTYEQYF. The full variable domain, rest sourced from reference TRBV5-4 and TRBJ2-7, is ETGVTQSPTHLIKTRGQQVTLRCSSQSGHNTVSWYQQALGQGPQFIFQYYREEENGRGNFPPRFSGLQFPNYSSELNVNALELDDSALYLCASSLDRRGTGTYEQYFGPGTRLTVT.

The chain uses TRBV5-1 and TRBJ2-7; D not resolved. Trimming cost V 0 bases and J 2 bases, with 6 bases left between them. The CDR3 loop spans 13 amino acids. Per the germline V gene, CDR1 is SGHRS and CDR2 is YFSETQ. CDR3 residues: CASSLEGAYEQYF. The CDR3 bases are TGCGCCAGCAGCTTGGAAGGCGCCTACGAGCAGTACTTC.

The V call is TRBV5-1, the J call TRBJ2-1; TRBD1 might be the D (5 bases). Trimming took 3 bases from V and 8 from J, leaving 12 bases between them. CDR1 SGHRS and CDR2 YFSETQ come from the germline V gene. This CDR3 is 13 amino acids long. This CDR3 reads CASSSVRVDEQFF. In DNA form, the CDR3 reads TGCGCCAGCAGCTCCGTCAGGGTCGATGAGCAGTTCTTC.